This TCR beta chain was sequenced during a study of T-cell memory formation after mild COVID-19. Points from the study as a whole: That cross-reactive memory joined was suggested by some responding clones appearing in pre-infection memory.

TCRdb reanalysed the 5' RACE reads using MiXCR and keeps one entry per CDR3 protein. The data show 250,000 to 350,000 distinct CDR3 sequences, roughly 17% seen once. This clonotype was observed a handful of times. Its antigen is unidentified. The CDR3 runs 15 residues. The ends lost 6 bases at V and 5 bases at J; junction bases unmatched: 6. Germline values: CDR1 SGHAT, CDR2 FQNNGV. The source is a man aged 18 to 29 who had mild COVID-19 (a few samples of this study predate the infection). Cell type and time point are not known. V usage is TRBV11-2 and J usage is TRBJ2-1; 11 bases match TRBD2. Material for sequencing was PBMCs or a T cell subset sorted from them (not recorded which). CDR3 sequence (DNA): TGTGCCAGCAGGCTAATAGCGGGGGGGGACAATGAGCAGTTCTTC. Its translation is CASRLIAGGDNEQFF.